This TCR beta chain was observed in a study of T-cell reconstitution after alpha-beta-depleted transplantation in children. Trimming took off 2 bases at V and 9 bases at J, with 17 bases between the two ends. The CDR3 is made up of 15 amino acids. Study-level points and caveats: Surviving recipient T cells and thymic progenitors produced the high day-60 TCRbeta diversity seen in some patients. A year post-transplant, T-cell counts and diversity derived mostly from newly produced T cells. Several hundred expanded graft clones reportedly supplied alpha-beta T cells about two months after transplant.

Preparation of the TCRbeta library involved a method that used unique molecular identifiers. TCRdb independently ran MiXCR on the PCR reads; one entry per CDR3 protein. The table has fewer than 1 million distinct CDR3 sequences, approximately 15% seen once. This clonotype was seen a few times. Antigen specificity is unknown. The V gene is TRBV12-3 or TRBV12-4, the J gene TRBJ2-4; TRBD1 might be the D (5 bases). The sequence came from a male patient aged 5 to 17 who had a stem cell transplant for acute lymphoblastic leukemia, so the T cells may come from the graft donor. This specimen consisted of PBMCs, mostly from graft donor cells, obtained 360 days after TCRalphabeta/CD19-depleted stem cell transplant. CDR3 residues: CASSLQGALRGIQYF. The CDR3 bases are TGTGCCAGCAGTTTACAAGGGGCCCTTAGGGGCATTCAGTACTTC.